A single sample is the source of the 25 T cell receptor beta chains below, sequenced in a study of OX40 agonist ivuxolimab in advanced cancers. Libraries were prepared by immunoSEQ multiplex PCR; TCRdb keeps only in-frame clonotypes and omits some of them. The sample lists under 150,000 clones, 80% to 90% occurring once. The sequencing used CD4+ or CD8+ T cells sorted from blood, collected in a trial of the OX40 agonist ivuxolimab. These receptor sequences come from an adult with an advanced solid tumor such as melanoma, head and neck, liver or kidney cancer.

The chain carries TRBV6-5 and TRBJ1-4; no definite D call. The CDR3 contains 15 residues. Per germline, CDR1 MNHEY and CDR2 SVGAGI. V lost 6 bases and J lost 7, with 18 bases in between. CDR3 in amino acids: CASSPPAFVGEKLFF. The CDR3 nucleotides are TGTGCCAGCAGCCCCCCGGCCTTCGTGGGTGAAAAACTGTTTTTT.

The chain is built from TRBV8-2 and TRBJ2-6; the DNA was not compared with TRBD1, the D call given in the table. TRBV8-2 is a recognized pseudogene. This CDR3 has 16 residues. CDR3: CGTLQITQSRANVLTF. CDR3 nucleotides: TGTGGCACGTTGCAGATAACACAAAGTCGGGCCAACGTCCTGACTTTC.

The chain joins TRBV6-5 to TRBJ2-7, with D unclear. The CDR3 is made up of 11 amino acids. Trimming removed 6 bases from V and 3 bases from J, with 6 bases in between. CDR1 and CDR2 (germline): MNHEY, SVGAGI. CDR3 residues: CASRFGYEQYF. The CDR3 DNA follows: TGTGCCAGCAGGTTTGGCTACGAGCAGTACTTC.

CDR3 coding DNA: TGTGCCAGCTCACCCCGGCCTGGAGCTAAAAAGGATACGCAGTATTTT. Residues: CASSPRPGAKKDTQYF. The chain couples TRBV18 to TRBJ2-3, with unresolved D. The V end lost 3 bases, the J end lost 6 bases, and 19 bases lay between the germline ends. Per germline, CDR1 KGHSH and CDR2 LQKENI. The CDR3 is 16 residues long.

This clone was counted a few times. This chain joins TRBV5-6 and TRBJ1-2; 7 positions agree with TRBD1. Germline V gene sequence: CDR1 SGHDT, CDR2 YYEEEE. V dropped 5 bases and J dropped 6; count of bases not matched to a gene: 7. The CDR3 has 13 amino acids. The CDR3 here is CASRDRVVHGYTF. CDR3 bases: TGTGCCAGCAGAGACAGGGTGGTGCATGGCTACACCTTC.

The V call is TRBV7-6, the J call TRBJ2-1; D might be TRBD1 or TRBD2, each matching 5 bases. V was clipped by 10 bases and J by 7 bases, with 14 bases between them. CDR1 and CDR2 from the germline V gene are SGHVS and FNYEAQ. The CDR3 loop spans 12 amino acids. The CDR3 DNA follows: TGTGCCACCGAGGGGACGGTGAATGAGCAGTTCTTC. It codes for CATEGTVNEQFF.

This sequence joins TRBV28 and TRBJ1-2; 10 bases map to TRBD1. Trimming cost V 6 bases and J 4 bases; bases outside gene matches: 5. The germline V gene encodes CDR1 MDHEN and CDR2 SYDVKM. The CDR3 runs 14 residues. In nucleotides, the CDR3 is TGTGCCAGCAGCCCGGGACAGGGGCTCTATGGCTACACCTTC. Translated: CASSPGQGLYGYTF.

The CDR3: CASTPQGAFRNSPLHF. In DNA form, the CDR3 reads TGTGCCAGCACTCCGCAGGGGGCGTTCCGGAATTCACCCCTCCACTTT. V usage is TRBV7-9 and J usage is TRBJ1-6; 8 positions agree with TRBD1. CDR3 length: 16 amino acids. Germline CDR1 reads SEHNR; CDR2 reads FQNEAQ (reference sequence). The V gene end was trimmed by 7 bases and the J gene end by 7 bases; junction bases not matched to a gene: 12.

This chain's CDR3 is CASSLTGRETEAFF. The CDR3 DNA reads TGTGCCAGCAGCTTGACAGGGAGGGAGACTGAAGCTTTCTTT. The chain carries TRBV5-4 and TRBJ1-1; possible D gene TRBD1, 6 bases. Germline loops: CDR1 SGHNT, CDR2 YYREEE (reference sequence). V lost 1 base and J lost 5, with 12 bases in between. This CDR3 is 14 amino acids long.

The CDR3 DNA is TGTGCCAGCAATGCGGTGACGGTGTGGGAGCAGTACTTC. Translation gives CASNAVTVWEQYF. The rearrangement links TRBV6-1 to TRBJ2-7; D unclear. The CDR3 contains 13 residues. The germline V and J ends were trimmed by 7 bases and 7 bases, with 17 bases remaining between them. Germline CDR1 reads MNHNS; CDR2 reads SASEGT.

The CDR3 bases are TGCGCCAGCAGCTTGGTAAATGGCGGACCCGGGGCCAACGTCCTGACTTTC. Translation: CASSLVNGGPGANVLTF. V is TRBV5-1 and J is TRBJ2-6, with no clear D. The CDR3 runs 17 residues. The V gene lost 0 bases and the J gene lost 4 bases, with 14 bases spanning the gap. Germline V CDR1 and CDR2: SGHRS, YFSETQ.

The chain links TRBV27 to TRBJ1-6; D ambiguous. The V and J ends lost 0 bases and 7 bases respectively, with 7 bases between them. CDR3 length equals 14 residues. Germline loops: CDR1 MNHEY, CDR2 SMNVEV (reference sequence). CDR3 protein: CASSLSGRNSPLHF. CDR3 in DNA: TGTGCCAGCAGTTTATCGGGCAGAAATTCACCCCTCCACTTT.

The rearrangement uses TRBV5-6 and TRBJ2-1; 7 bases agree with TRBD1. CDR3 length equals 14 residues. The V gene's germline CDR1 is SGHDT and CDR2 YYEEEE. J was trimmed by 7 bases and V by 5 bases; bases with no gene match: 9. The DNA for the CDR3 is TGTGCCAGCAGGTCCGGGACAGCCAGGAATGAGCAGTTCTTC. Protein product: CASRSGTARNEQFF.

The V and J genes are TRBV5-4 and TRBJ2-7; 10 bases are shared with TRBD1. CDR3 length: 13 amino acids. J lost 4 bases, V lost 7 bases, and 5 bases had no gene match. Germline V CDR1 and CDR2: SGHNT, YYREEE (reference sequence). CDR3 nucleotides: TGTGCCAGCGGGGGGACAGGGGCATACGAGCAGTACTTC. It codes for CASGGTGAYEQYF.

The chain employs TRBV10-2 and TRBJ1-5; D ambiguous. The CDR3 is 13 residues long. V was trimmed by 7 bases and J by 3 bases, leaving 10 bases between them. Germline V CDR1 and CDR2: WSHSY, SAAADI. The DNA of the CDR3 is TGCGCCAGCACAGACCCTCCCAATCAGCCCCAGCATTTT. Encoded protein: CASTDPPNQPQHF.

This clone showed up just a few times. The V gene is TRBV28, the J gene TRBJ1-5, with TRBD1 matching over 9 bases. V dropped 7 bases and J dropped 1; count of bases not matched to a gene: 8. Germline CDR1 is MDHEN and CDR2 is SYDVKM. The CDR3 spans 16 residues. The CDR3, as DNA: TGTGCCAGCAAGATGATGACAGGGGGGAGCAATCAGCCCCAGCATTTT. It specifies CASKMMTGGSNQPQHF.

V usage is TRBV4-3 and J usage is TRBJ1-4; no definite D call. Germline V gives CDR1 LGHNA, CDR2 YSLEER. V was cut by 0 bases and J by 1 base, with 6 bases left in between. The CDR3 is made up of 15 amino acids. CDR3 bases: TGCGCCAGCAGCCAAGAATGGGGAACTAATGAAAAACTGTTTTTT. It is translated as CASSQEWGTNEKLFF.

The chain links TRBV5-5 to TRBJ2-6; D is ambiguous. With 2 bases removed from V and 2 bases from J, the gap between germline ends came to 5 bases. Germline lookup yields CDR1 SGHKS and CDR2 YYEKEE (reference sequence). The CDR3 runs to 14 residues. CDR3 loop: CASSFGTGANVLTF. The CDR3 region has the DNA TGTGCCAGCAGCTTTGGCACTGGGGCCAACGTCCTGACTTTC.

V and J are TRBV7-8 and TRBJ2-7; TRBD1 matches at 10 bases. CDR1 is SGHVS and CDR2 is FQNEAQ in the germline V gene. Trimming cost V 5 bases and J 3 bases; bases outside gene matches: 7. The CDR3 totals 15 residues. In DNA, the CDR3 is TGTGCCAGCAGCACGGGACAGGGGAGCTTCTACGAGCAGTACTTC. It is translated as CASSTGQGSFYEQYF.

The genes are TRBV4-3 and TRBJ1-5; 12 bases agree with TRBD1. Looked up from germline, CDR1 is LGHNA and CDR2 is YSLEER. The CDR3 runs 19 residues. Trimming took 0 bases from V and 6 from J; bases not matched to a gene: 12. This CDR3 is CASSQDLGTGGGSAQPQHF. CDR3 nucleotides: TGCGCCAGCAGCCAAGATCTAGGGACAGGGGGCGGATCGGCTCAGCCCCAGCATTTT.

This rearrangement joins TRBV7-8 to TRBJ1-1; the match to TRBD1 covers 12 bases. V was pared by 2 bases and J by 6 bases, with 7 bases of the junction left unmatched. This CDR3 contains 16 residues. The V gene's germline CDR1 is SGHVS and CDR2 FQNEAQ. CDR3 nucleotides: TGTGCCAGCAGCTTAACGGGACAGGGGGCGATGGCTGAAGCTTTCTTT. It encodes CASSLTGQGAMAEAFF.

The rearrangement uses TRBV7-2 and TRBJ2-3; either TRBD1 or TRBD2 may supply D (5 bases each). Germline-derived CDR1 and CDR2 are SGHTA and FQGNSA. The CDR3 has 15 residues. Trimming took 5 bases from V and 4 from J, leaving 16 bases between them. DNA for the CDR3: TGTGCCAGCAGCCTTGGGGGTATTGCGGCAGATACGCAGTATTTT. It yields the protein CASSLGGIAADTQYF.

The rearrangement joins TRBV5-8 to TRBJ2-7, with 9 bases aligning to TRBD1. CDR3 length: 15 residues. Germline assignment: CDR1 SGHTS and CDR2 YDEGEE. Germline trimming cut 1 base from V and 0 bases from J; bases unmatched to any gene: 2. CDR3 nucleotides: TGTGCCAGCAGCTTGACGGGACAGGGCTCCTACGAGCAGTACTTC. This encodes CASSLTGQGSYEQYF.

The chain carries TRBV27 and TRBJ1-1; D is perhaps TRBD1 (5 bases). The CDR3 runs 19 residues. CDR1 MNHEY and CDR2 SMNVEV come from the germline V gene (reference sequence). Trimming stripped 6 bases from V and 2 bases from J, with 28 bases between. The DNA for the CDR3 is TGTGCCAGCAGGCGGACCGGGCTCCAGCCAGGGTACCCTAACACTGAAGCTTTCTTT. This translates into CASRRTGLQPGYPNTEAFF.

In this sample, this clone turned up a few times. This chain joins TRBV28 and TRBJ1-2; 9 bases are shared with TRBD1. V was clipped by 11 bases and J by 2 bases; unmatched bases: 0. The CDR3 has 11 residues. CDR1 is MDHEN, CDR2 SYDVKM, per germline. CDR3 amino acids: CAGQGNYGYTF. As DNA, the CDR3 is TGTGCCGGACAGGGGAACTATGGCTACACCTTC.